Listed below are T cell receptor beta chains from one sample, sequenced in a study of cytomegalovirus exposure and HLA in healthy donors. TCRdb's table, derived via immunoSEQ multiplex PCR, lists solely in-frame clones and lacks some. The sample gives over 200,000 clones, roughly 84% of which show up once; 1.5% to 2.5% is in the top ten. The specimen sequenced was PBMCs. The source of these receptors is a woman aged 18-35 years in good health and CMV-seropositive. The CDR3 runs from the conserved cysteine through the conserved F or W. Each record gives: D gene, J gene, V gene, clone size, CDR3 protein, CDR3 DNA. D genes are given only for firm matches. Clone size is stated in some rows and not others, as once, few, many or a class when expanded.

d_call: -; j_call: TRBJ2-1; v_call: TRBV29-1; clone_size: -; cdr3_aa: CSAGGQVGWNEQFF; cdr3_nt: TGCAGCGCGGGGGGACAGGTAGGGTGGAATGAGCAGTTCTTC
d_call: -; j_call: TRBJ2-7; v_call: TRBV27; clone_size: -; cdr3_aa: CASGSGLSGEQYF; cdr3_nt: TGTGCCTCGGGATCAGGTCTTTCAGGAGAGCAGTACTTC
d_call: -; j_call: TRBJ2-2; v_call: TRBV27; clone_size: -; cdr3_aa: CASSSLPGLANTGELFF; cdr3_nt: TGTGCCAGCAGTAGCCTCCCGGGTCTCGCGAACACCGGGGAGCTGTTTTTT
d_call: TRBD2; j_call: TRBJ2-3; v_call: TRBV5-3; clone_size: -; cdr3_aa: CARSLGRREGHTDTQYF; cdr3_nt: TGTGCCAGAAGCTTGGGGAGGCGGGAGGGCCACACAGATACGCAGTATTTT
d_call: -; j_call: TRBJ2-7; v_call: TRBV7-3; clone_size: -; cdr3_aa: CASSLIGGYEQYF; cdr3_nt: TGTGCCAGCAGCTTAATCGGAGGGTACGAGCAGTACTTC
d_call: TRBD1; j_call: TRBJ1-3; v_call: TRBV7-9; clone_size: few; cdr3_aa: CASSHLTLIRGSGNTIYF; cdr3_nt: TGTGCCAGCAGCCATCTAACGCTCATCAGGGGGTCTGGAAACACCATATATTTT
d_call: -; j_call: TRBJ2-7; v_call: TRBV2; clone_size: -; cdr3_aa: CASKDPRDVLGQYF; cdr3_nt: TGTGCCAGCAAAGATCCCAGGGATGTGCTCGGGCAGTACTTC
d_call: -; j_call: TRBJ1-1; v_call: TRBV15; clone_size: -; cdr3_aa: CATSLSRNTEAFF; cdr3_nt: TGTGCCACCAGCCTTTCCAGGAACACTGAAGCTTTCTTT
d_call: TRBD1; j_call: TRBJ2-1; v_call: TRBV5-1; clone_size: -; cdr3_aa: CASSLGQGHNEQFF; cdr3_nt: TGCGCCAGCAGCTTGGGACAGGGTCATAATGAGCAGTTCTTC
d_call: -; j_call: TRBJ2-7; v_call: TRBV21-1; clone_size: -; cdr3_aa: CASSSDRGHYEQYF; cdr3_nt: TGTGCCAGCAGCTCTGACAGGGGGCACTACGAGCAGTACTTC
d_call: -; j_call: TRBJ1-1; v_call: TRBV5-6; clone_size: -; cdr3_aa: CASSFQDTEAFF; cdr3_nt: TGTGCCAGCAGCTTCCAGGACACTGAAGCTTTCTTT
d_call: -; j_call: TRBJ2-4; v_call: TRBV19; clone_size: once; cdr3_aa: CASSINLASVDIQYF; cdr3_nt: TGTGCCAGTAGTATTAATCTCGCTAGTGTCGACATTCAGTACTTC
d_call: -; j_call: TRBJ1-5; v_call: TRBV28; clone_size: -; cdr3_aa: CASSLIRLGNQPQHF; cdr3_nt: TGTGCCAGCAGTTTAATTCGACTAGGGAATCAGCCCCAGCATTTT
d_call: TRBD1; j_call: TRBJ2-6; v_call: TRBV4-2; clone_size: -; cdr3_aa: CASSQSQGAVGANVLTF; cdr3_nt: TGTGCCAGCAGCCAGTCACAGGGGGCAGTTGGGGCCAACGTCCTGACTTTC
d_call: TRBD1; j_call: TRBJ1-5; v_call: TRBV12-5; clone_size: -; cdr3_aa: CASGLLRTGEIYSNQPQHF; cdr3_nt: TGTGCTAGTGGTTTGTTAAGGACAGGGGAAATCTATAGCAATCAGCCCCAGCATTTT
d_call: -; j_call: TRBJ1-1; v_call: TRBV5-4; clone_size: -; cdr3_aa: CASSLGRQGGTEAFF; cdr3_nt: TGTGCCAGCAGCTTGGGGCGGCAGGGAGGAACTGAAGCTTTCTTT